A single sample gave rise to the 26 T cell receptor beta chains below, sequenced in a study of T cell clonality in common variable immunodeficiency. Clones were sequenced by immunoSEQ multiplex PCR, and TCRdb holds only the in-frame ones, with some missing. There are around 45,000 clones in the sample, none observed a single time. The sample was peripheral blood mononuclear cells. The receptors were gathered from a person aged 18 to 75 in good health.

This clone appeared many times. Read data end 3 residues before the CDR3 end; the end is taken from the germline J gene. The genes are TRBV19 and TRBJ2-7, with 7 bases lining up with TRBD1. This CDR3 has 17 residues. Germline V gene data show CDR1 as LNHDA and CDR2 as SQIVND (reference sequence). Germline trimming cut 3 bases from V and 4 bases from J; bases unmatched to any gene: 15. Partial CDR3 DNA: TGTGCCAGTAGTATCTCGGGCCCTAGGACAGGAGTTTACGAG. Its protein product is CASSISGPRTGVYE. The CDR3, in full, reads CASSISGPRTGVYEQYF.

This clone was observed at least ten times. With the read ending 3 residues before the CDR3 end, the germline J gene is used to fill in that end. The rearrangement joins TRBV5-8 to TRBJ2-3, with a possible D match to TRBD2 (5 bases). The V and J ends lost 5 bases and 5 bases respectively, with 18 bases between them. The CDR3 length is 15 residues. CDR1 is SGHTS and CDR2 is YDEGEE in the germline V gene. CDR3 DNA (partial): TGTGCCAGCAGAGGACTCACACGAAGGCAAGATACG. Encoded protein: CASRGLTRRQDT. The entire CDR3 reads CASRGLTRRQDTQYF.

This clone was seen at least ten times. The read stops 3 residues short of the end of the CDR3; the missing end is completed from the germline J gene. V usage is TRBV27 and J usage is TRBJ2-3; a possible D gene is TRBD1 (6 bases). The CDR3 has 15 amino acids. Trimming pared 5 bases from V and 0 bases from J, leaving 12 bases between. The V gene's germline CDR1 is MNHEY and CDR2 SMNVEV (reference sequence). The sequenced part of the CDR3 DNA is TGTGCCAGCAGTCCTAGGACAGCCAGCACAGATACG. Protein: CASSPRTASTDT. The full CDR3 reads CASSPRTASTDTQYF.

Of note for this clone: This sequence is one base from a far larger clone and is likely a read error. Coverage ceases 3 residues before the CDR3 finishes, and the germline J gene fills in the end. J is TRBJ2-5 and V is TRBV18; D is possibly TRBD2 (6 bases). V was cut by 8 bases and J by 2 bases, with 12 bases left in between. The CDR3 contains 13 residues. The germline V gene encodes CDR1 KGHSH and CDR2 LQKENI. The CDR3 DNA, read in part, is TGTGCCAGCCCGAGAGGAGGGCAAGAGACC. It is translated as CASPRGGQET. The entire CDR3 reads CASPRGGQETQYF. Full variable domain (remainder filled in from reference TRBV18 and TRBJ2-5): NAGVMQNPRHLVRRRGQEARLRCSPMKGHSHVYWYRQLPEEGLKFMVYLQKENIIDESGMPKERFSAEFPKEGPSILRIQQVVRGDSAAYFCASPRGGQETQYFGPGTRLLVL.

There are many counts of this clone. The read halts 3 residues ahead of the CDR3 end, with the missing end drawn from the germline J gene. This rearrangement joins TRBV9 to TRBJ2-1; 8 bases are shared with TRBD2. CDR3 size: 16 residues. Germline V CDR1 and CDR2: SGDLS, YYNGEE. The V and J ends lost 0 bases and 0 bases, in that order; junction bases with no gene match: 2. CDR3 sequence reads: CASSVVSGVSYNEQFF. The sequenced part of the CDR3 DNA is TGTGCCAGCAGCGTAGTTAGCGGGGTCTCCTACAATGAG.

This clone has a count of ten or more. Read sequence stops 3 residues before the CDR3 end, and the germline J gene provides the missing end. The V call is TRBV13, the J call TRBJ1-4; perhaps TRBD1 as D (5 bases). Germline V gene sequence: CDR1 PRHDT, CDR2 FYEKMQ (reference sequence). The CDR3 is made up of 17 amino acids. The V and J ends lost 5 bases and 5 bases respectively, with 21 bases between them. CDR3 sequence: CASSKTGVGGLNEKLFF. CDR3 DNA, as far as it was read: TGTGCCAGCAGCAAGACGGGGGTCGGGGGTTTAAATGAAAAA.

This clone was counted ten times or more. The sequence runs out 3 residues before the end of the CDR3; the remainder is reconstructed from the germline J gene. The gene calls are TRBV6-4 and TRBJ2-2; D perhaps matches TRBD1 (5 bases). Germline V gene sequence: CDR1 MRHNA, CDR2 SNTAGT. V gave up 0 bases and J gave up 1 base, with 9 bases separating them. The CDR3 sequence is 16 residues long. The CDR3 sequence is CASSDSVGENTGELFF. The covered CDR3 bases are TGTGCCAGCAGTGACTCAGTAGGGGAGAACACCGGGGAG.

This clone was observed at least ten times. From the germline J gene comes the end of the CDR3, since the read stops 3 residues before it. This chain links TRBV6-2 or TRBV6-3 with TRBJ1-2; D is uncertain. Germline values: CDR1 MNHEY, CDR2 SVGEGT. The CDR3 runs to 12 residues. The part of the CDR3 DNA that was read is TGTGCCAGCAGCCCCGGGGTATGGGGC. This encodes CASSPGVWG. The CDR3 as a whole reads CASSPGVWGYTF.

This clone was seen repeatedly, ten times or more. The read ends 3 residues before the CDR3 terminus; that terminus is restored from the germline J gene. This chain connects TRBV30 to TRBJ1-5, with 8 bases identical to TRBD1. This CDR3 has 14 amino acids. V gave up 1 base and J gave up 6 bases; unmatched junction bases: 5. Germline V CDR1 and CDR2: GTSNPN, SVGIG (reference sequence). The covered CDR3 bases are TGTGCCTGGAGTGCCGGACAGGGAGGTCAGCCC. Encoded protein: CAWSAGQGGQP. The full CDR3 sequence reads CAWSAGQGGQPQHF. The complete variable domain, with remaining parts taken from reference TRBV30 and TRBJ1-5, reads SQTIHQWPATLVQPVGSPLSLECTVEGTSNPNLYWYRQAAGRGLQLLFYSVGIGQISSEVPQNLSASRPQDRQFILSSKKLLLSDSGFYLCAWSAGQGGQPQHFGDGTRLSIL.

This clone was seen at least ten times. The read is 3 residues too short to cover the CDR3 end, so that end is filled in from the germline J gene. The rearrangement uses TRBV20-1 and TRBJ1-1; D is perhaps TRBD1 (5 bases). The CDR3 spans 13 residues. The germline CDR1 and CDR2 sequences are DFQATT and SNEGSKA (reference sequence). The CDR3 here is CSARDPTGTEAFF. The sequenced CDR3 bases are TGCAGTGCTAGAGATCCCACAGGAACGGAA.

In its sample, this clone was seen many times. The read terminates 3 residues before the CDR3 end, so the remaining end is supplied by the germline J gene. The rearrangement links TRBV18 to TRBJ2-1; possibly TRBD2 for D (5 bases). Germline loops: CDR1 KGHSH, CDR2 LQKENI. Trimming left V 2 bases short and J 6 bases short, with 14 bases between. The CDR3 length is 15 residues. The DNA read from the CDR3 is TGTGCCAGCTCACCATTCAGGAGGTTGGTCAATGAG. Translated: CASSPFRRLVNE. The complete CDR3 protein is CASSPFRRLVNEQFF.

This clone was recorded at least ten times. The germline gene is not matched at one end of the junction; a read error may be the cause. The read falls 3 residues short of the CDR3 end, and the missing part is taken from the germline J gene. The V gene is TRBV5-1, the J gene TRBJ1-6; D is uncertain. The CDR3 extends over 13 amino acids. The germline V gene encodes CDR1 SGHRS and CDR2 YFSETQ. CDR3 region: CASAGSSNSPLHF. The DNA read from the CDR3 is TGCGCCAGCGCCGGGTCCTCTAATTCACCC. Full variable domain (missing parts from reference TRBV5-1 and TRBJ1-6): KAGVTQTPRYLIKTRGQQVTLSCSPISGHRSVSWYQQTPGQGLQFLFEYFSETQRNKGNFPGRFSGRQFSNSRSEMNVSTLELGDSALYLCASAGSSNSPLHFGNGTRLTVT.

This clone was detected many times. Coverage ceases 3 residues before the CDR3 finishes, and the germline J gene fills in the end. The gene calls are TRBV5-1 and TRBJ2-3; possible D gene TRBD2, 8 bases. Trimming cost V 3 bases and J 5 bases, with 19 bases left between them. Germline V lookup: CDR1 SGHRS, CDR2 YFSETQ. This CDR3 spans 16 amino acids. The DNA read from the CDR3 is TGCGCCAGCAGCTCCAACGGGGGGGCAGGGGGAGATACG. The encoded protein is CASSSNGGAGGDT. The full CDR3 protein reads CASSSNGGAGGDTQYF.

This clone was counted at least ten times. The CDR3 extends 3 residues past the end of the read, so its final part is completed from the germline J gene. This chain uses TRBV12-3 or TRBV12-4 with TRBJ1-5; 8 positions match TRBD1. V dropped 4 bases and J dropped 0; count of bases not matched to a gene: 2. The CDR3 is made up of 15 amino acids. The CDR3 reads CASSSTGVSNQPQHF. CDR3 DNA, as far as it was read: TGTGCCAGCAGTTCGACAGGGGTTAGCAATCAGCCC.

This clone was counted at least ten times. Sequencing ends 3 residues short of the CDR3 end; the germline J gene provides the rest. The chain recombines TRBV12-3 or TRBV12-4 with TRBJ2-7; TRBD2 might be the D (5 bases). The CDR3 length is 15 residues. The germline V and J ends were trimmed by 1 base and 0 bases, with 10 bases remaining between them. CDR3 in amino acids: CASSLEGSGSYEQYF. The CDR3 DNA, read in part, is TGTGCCAGCAGTTTAGAAGGGAGCGGCTCCTACGAG.

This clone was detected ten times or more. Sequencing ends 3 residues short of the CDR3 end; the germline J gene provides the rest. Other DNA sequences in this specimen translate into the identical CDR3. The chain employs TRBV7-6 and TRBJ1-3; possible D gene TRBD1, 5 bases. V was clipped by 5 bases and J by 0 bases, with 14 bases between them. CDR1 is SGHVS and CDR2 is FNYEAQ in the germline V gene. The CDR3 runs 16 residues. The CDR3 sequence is CASSPRRGDSGNTIYF. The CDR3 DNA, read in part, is TGTGCCAGCAGCCCGAGGCGGGGCGACTCTGGAAACACC.

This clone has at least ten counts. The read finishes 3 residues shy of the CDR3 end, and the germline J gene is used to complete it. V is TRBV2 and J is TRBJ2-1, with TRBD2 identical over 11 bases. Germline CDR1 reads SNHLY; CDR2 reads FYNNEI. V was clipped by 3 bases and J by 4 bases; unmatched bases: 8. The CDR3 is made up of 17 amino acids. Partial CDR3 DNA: TGTGCCAGCAGTGACCCATCTTTAGCGGGGGGGTACAATGAG. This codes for CASSDPSLAGGYNE. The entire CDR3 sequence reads CASSDPSLAGGYNEQFF.

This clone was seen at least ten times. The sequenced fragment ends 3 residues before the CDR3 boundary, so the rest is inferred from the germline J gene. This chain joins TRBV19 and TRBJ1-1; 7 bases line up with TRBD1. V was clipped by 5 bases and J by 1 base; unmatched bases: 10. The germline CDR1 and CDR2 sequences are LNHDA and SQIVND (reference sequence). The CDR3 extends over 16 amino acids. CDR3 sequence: CASSSDHRGGNTEAFF. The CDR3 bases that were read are TGTGCCAGTAGTTCCGACCACAGGGGCGGGAACACTGAA.

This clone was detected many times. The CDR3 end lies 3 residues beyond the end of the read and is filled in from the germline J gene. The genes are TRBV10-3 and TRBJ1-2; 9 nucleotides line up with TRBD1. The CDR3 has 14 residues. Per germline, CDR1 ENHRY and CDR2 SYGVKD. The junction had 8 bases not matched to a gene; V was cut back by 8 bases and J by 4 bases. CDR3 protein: CAIGGQGIGYGYTF. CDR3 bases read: TGTGCCATCGGGGGACAGGGCATTGGCTATGGC.

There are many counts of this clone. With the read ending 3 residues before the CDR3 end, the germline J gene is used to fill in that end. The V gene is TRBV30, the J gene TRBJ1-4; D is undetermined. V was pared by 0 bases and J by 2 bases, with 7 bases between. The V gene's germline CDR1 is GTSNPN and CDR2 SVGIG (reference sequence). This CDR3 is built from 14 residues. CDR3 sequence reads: CAWSVGGTNEKLFF. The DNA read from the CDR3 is TGTGCCTGGAGTGTAGGAGGGACTAATGAAAAA.

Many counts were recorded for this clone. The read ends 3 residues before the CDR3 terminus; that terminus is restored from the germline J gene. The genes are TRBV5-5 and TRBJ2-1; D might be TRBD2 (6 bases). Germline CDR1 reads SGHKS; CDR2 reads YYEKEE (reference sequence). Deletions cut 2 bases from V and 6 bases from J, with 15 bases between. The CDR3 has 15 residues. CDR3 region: CASSFWRADANEQFF. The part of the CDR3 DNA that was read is TGTGCCAGCAGCTTCTGGAGGGCCGACGCCAATGAG.

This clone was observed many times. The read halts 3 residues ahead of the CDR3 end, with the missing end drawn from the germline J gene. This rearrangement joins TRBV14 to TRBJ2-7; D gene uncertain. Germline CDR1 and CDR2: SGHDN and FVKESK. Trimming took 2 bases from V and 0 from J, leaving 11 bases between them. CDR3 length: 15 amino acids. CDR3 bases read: TGTGCCAGCAGCCAACTTGGTTCGGTCTCCTACGAG. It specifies CASSQLGSVSYE. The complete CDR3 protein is CASSQLGSVSYEQYF.

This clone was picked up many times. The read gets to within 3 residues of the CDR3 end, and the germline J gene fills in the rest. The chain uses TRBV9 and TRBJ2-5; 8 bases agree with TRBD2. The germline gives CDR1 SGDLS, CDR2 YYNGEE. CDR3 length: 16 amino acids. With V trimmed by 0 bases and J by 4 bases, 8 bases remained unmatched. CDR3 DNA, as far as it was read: TGTGCCAGCAGCGTAGGGGCGGGGGGCCAGGGAGAGACC. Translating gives CASSVGAGGQGET. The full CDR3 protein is CASSVGAGGQGETQYF.

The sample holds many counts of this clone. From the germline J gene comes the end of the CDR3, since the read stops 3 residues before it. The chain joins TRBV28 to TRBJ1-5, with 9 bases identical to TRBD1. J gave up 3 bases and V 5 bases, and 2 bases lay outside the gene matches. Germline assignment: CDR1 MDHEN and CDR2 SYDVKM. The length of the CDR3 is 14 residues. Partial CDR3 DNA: TGTGCCAGCAGTCGGGACAGGGCCAATCAGCCC. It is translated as CASSRDRANQP. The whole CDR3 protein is CASSRDRANQPQHF.

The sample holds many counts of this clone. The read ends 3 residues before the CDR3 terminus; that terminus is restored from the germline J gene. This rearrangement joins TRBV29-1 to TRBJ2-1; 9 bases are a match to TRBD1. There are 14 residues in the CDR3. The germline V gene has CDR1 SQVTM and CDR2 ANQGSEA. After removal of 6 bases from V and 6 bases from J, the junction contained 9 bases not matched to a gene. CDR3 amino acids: CSVVTRDRVNEQFF. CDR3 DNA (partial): TGCAGCGTCGTCACCCGGGACAGGGTCAATGAG.

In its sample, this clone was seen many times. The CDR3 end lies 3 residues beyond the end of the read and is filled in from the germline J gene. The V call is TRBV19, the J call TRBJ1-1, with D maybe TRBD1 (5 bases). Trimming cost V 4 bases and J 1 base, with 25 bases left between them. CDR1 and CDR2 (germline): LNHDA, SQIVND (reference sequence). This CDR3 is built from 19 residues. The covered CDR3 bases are TGTGCCAGTAGTAGGTTGGGGGGACCCTTTATCCGTTCGAACACTGAA. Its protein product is CASSRLGGPFIRSNTE. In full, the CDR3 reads CASSRLGGPFIRSNTEAFF.